The 13 T cell receptor beta chains below come from one sample, sequenced in a study of blood T cell repertoires in COVID-19. Using immunoSEQ multiplex PCR, the repertoire was profiled, and TCRdb retains in-frame clones only, with some absent. Altogether tens of thousands of clones are present, about four fifths being singletons, with the ten largest covering more than 6%. Sequencing used peripheral blood. The receptors stem from a man in his 70s with COVID-19, enrolled during active disease.

V and J are TRBV6-5 and TRBJ1-6, with D perhaps TRBD1 (6 bases). This CDR3 spans 16 amino acids. Per germline, CDR1 MNHEY and CDR2 SVGAGI. V shed 0 bases and J shed 5 bases, with 11 bases lying between them. The CDR3 nucleotides read TGTGCCAGCAGTTACTCTATACAGGGCGATAATTCACCCCTCCACTTT. It translates to CASSYSIQGDNSPLHF.

The chain is built from TRBV19 and TRBJ2-7; the D is unclear. V was cut by 2 bases and J by 3 bases, with 14 bases left in between. Germline lookup yields CDR1 LNHDA and CDR2 SQIVND (reference sequence). The CDR3 is made up of 15 amino acids. CDR3 DNA sequence: TGTGCCAGTAGTATATACTATGCCCAAGTCTACGAGCAGTACTTC. It codes for CASSIYYAQVYEQYF.

The CDR3 nucleotides are TGTGCCAGCAGCTTGGGGACAGAATACGAGCAGTACTTC. Translated, it gives CASSLGTEYEQYF. V usage is TRBV7-3 and J usage is TRBJ2-7; TRBD1 aligns across 7 bases. Germline V lookup: CDR1 SGHTA, CDR2 FQGTGA. The CDR3 spans 13 residues. After removal of 3 bases from V and 4 bases from J, the junction contained 3 bases not matched to a gene.

CDR3: CASSSSFAYEQYF. DNA of the CDR3: TGTGCCAGCAGCTCCTCTTTTGCCTACGAGCAGTACTTC. The chain combines TRBV7-2 with TRBJ2-7; D gene uncertain. Deletions cut 4 bases from V and 2 bases from J, with 9 bases between. Germline-derived CDR1 and CDR2 are SGHTA and FQGNSA. The CDR3 length is 13 residues.

The chain employs TRBV7-6 and TRBJ1-4; D is unresolved. With 5 bases removed from V and 8 bases from J, the gap between germline ends came to 21 bases. CDR1 is SGHVS and CDR2 is FNYEAQ in the germline V gene. The CDR3 totals 16 residues. The CDR3 DNA follows: TGTGCCAGCAGCGCCATTAGCACGAGAGAAGGAGAAAAACTGTTTTTT. Amino acids: CASSAISTREGEKLFF. Together with reference TRBV7-6 and TRBJ1-4, the CDR3 gives the full variable domain: GAGVSQSPRYKVTKRGQDVALRCDPISGHVSLYWYRQALGQGPEFLTYFNYEAQQDKSGLPNDRFSAERPEGSISTLTIQRTEQRDSAMYRCASSAISTREGEKLFFGSGTQLSVL.

The chain employs TRBV4-2 and TRBJ2-1; 10 bases map to TRBD2. This CDR3 is 16 amino acids long. J gave up 6 bases and V 4 bases, and 9 bases lay outside the gene matches. The germline V gene has CDR1 LGHNA and CDR2 YNFKEQ. CDR3 DNA sequence: TGTGCCAGCAGCCCGGTTGAGCGGGGGGGCCTCAATGAGCAGTTCTTC. Amino acid sequence: CASSPVERGGLNEQFF.

The rearrangement joins TRBV7-2 to TRBJ2-2; D is perhaps TRBD1 (6 bases). The CDR3 length is 15 residues. Germline values: CDR1 SGHTA, CDR2 FQGNSA. V shed 1 base and J shed 6 bases, with 12 bases lying between them. The CDR3 nucleotides read TGTGCCAGCAGCTTAGTGTCAGGGGAAGCCGGGGAGCTGTTTTTT. The encoded protein is CASSLVSGEAGELFF.

V and J are TRBV9 and TRBJ2-2; no clear D gene. The CDR3 runs 13 residues. Germline CDR1 and CDR2: SGDLS and YYNGEE. The V end was cut by 3 bases, the J end by 5 bases, with 8 bases between. The CDR3 loop is CASSAVLTGELFF. In DNA form, the CDR3 reads TGTGCCAGCAGCGCCGTTCTTACCGGGGAGCTGTTTTTT.

The rearrangement links TRBV2 to TRBJ2-5, with 9 bases identical to TRBD1. Trimming took 7 bases from V and 2 from J; bases not matched to a gene: 11. The CDR3 runs to 16 residues. Germline assignment: CDR1 SNHLY and CDR2 FYNNEI. CDR3 bases: TGTGCCAGCAACCGTCGCGGGACAGGGATTCAAGAGACCCAGTACTTC. It yields the protein CASNRRGTGIQETQYF.

This rearrangement joins TRBV21-1 to TRBJ2-7; the table's D call, TRBD1, has no DNA check behind it. TRBV21-1 is a pseudogene locus. The length of the CDR3 is 15 residues. The CDR3: CASSKEGQGIYEQYF. The CDR3 nucleotides are TGTGCCAGCAGCAAAGAAGGGCAGGGGATCTACGAGCAGTACTTC.

This clone was recorded at least ten times. The chain joins TRBV5-5 to TRBJ2-2; possible D gene TRBD2, 6 bases. Trimming cost V 2 bases and J 5 bases, with 10 bases left between them. Germline V gives CDR1 SGHKS, CDR2 YYEKEE (reference sequence). This CDR3 comprises 14 residues. CDR3 bases: TGTGCCAGCAGCTTAGCGGGTCAAACCGGGGAGCTGTTTTTT. Protein: CASSLAGQTGELFF.

J is TRBJ1-4 and V is TRBV2; 8 positions match TRBD1. V shed 5 bases and J 8 bases; nucleotides not matched to a gene: 7. The CDR3 runs 14 residues. Germline CDR1 SNHLY, CDR2 FYNNEI. In nucleotides, the CDR3 is TGTGCCAGCAGTCTGACAGGGGTTAGGGAAAAACTGTTTTTT. Encoded protein: CASSLTGVREKLFF.

The chain combines TRBV19 with TRBJ2-3; D ambiguous. Germline V gene sequence: CDR1 LNHDA, CDR2 SQIVND (reference sequence). Trimming took off 6 bases at V and 1 base at J, with 11 bases between the two ends. This CDR3 comprises 14 residues. DNA of the CDR3: TGTGCCAGTAGCCCCCGAACGGGCACAGATACGCAGTATTTT. Residues: CASSPRTGTDTQYF.